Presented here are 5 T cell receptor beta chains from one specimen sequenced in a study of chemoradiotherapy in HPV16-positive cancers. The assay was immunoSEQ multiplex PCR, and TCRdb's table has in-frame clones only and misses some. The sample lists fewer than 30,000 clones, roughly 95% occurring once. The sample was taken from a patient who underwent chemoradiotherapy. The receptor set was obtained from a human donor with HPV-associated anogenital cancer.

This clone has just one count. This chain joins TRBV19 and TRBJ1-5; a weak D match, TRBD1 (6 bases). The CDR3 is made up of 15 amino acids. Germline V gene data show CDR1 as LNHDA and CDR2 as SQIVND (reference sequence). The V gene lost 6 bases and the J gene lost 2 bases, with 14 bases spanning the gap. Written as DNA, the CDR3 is TGTGCCAGTAGGAGACAGGCGGGAGGCAATCAGCCCCAGCATTTT. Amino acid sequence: CASRRQAGGNQPQHF.

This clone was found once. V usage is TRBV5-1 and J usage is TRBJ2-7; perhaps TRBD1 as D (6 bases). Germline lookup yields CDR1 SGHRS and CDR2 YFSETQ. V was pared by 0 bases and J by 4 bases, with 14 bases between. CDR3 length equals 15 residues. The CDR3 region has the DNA TGCGCCAGCAGCTTGGTTGAGGGGGTCACGTACGAGCAGTACTTC. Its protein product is CASSLVEGVTYEQYF.

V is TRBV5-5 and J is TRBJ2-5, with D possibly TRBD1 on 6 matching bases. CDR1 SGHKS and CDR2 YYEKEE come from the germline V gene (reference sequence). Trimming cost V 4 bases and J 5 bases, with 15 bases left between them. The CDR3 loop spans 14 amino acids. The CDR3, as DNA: TGTGCCAGCAGCGGCGGGTGGGGGCAGGAGACCCAGTACTTC. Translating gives CASSGGWGQETQYF.

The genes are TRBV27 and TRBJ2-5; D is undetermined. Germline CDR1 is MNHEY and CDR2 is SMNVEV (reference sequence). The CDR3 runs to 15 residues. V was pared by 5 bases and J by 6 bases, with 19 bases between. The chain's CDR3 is CASSPIDGGVQTQYF. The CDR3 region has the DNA TGTGCCAGCAGTCCTATTGACGGTGGAGTACAGACCCAGTACTTC.

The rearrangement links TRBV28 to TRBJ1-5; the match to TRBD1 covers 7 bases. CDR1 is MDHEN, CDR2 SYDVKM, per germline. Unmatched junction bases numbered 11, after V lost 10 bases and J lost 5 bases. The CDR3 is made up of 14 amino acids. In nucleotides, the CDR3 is TGTGCCATGTCCGGGCGACAGGGACATCAGCCCCAGCATTTT. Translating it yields CAMSGRQGHQPQHF.